The sequence of this TCR beta chain was determined in a study of patients and donors after allogeneic stem cell transplantation. This clonotype has only a few counts. Trimming took off 3 bases at V and 3 bases at J, with 6 bases between the two ends. From germline, CDR1 is SGDLS and CDR2 YYNGEE. The CDR3 loop spans 13 amino acids. Using its own MiXCR run on the RT-PCR reads, TCRdb lists one record per CDR3 protein. The data show more than 150,000 distinct CDR3 sequences, approximately 41% seen once. This chain joins TRBV9 and TRBJ1-4; D is uncertain. This TCR was recovered from a human donor who was either an allogeneic HSCT recipient or a stem cell or donor lymphocyte infusion donor (not recorded which). It is not recorded whose cells these are; they may come from a transplant donor. The sequenced sample consisted of blood, either unsorted or a sorted T cell fraction (not recorded which). The CDR3 region has the DNA TGTGCCAGCAGCGACCCTTCTAATGAAAAACTGTTTTTT. It specifies CASSDPSNEKLFF. The complete variable domain, with remaining parts taken from reference TRBV9 and TRBJ1-4, reads DSGVTQTPKHLITATGQRVTLRCSPRSGDLSVYWYQQSLDQGLQFLIQYYNGEERAKGNILERFSAQQFPDLHSELNLSSLELGDSALYFCASSDPSNEKLFFGSGTQLSVL.